This section outlines one T cell receptor beta chain sequence together with its context. The V gene end was trimmed by 4 bases and the J gene end by 7 bases; junction bases not matched to a gene: 6. Germline lookup yields CDR1 GTSNPN and CDR2 SVGIG (reference sequence). This CDR3 has 13 residues. This sample was included in a study of shared T cell receptors in the human thymus. Clones were read by immunoSEQ multiplex PCR, and TCRdb kept only the in-frame ones, dropping some. The sample includes roughly 660,000 clones, 85% to 90% of them seen just once. These same data were also listed under a study on human thymus T cells. That paper states: Thymus was obtained from resections taken during corrective heart surgery. What appeared biased in thymic and blood repertoires was the usage of V and J genes.

This clonotype was obtained from a boy under three years old with a congenital heart defect. J is TRBJ2-1 and V is TRBV30, with 8 bases aligning to TRBD2. Sequenced sample: thymocytes. CDR3 loop: CAWNREGKNEQFF. The CDR3 DNA reads as TGTGCCTGGAATCGGGAGGGTAAAAATGAGCAGTTCTTC.